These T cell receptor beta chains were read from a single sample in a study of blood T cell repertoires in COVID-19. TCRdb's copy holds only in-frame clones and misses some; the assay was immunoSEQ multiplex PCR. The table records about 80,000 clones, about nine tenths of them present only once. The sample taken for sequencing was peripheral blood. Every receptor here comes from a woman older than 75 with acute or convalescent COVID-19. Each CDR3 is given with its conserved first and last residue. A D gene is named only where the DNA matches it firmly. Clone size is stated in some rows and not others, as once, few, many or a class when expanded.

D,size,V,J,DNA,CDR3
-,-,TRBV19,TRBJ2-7,TGTGCCAGTAGTATAGCGGCCGGAGGCTACGAGCAGTACTTC,CASSIAAGGYEQYF
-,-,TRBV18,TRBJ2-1,TGTGCCAGCTCATCCCTGCCCCGCCCGAGCTCCTACAATGAGCAGTTCTTC,CASSSLPRPSSYNEQFF
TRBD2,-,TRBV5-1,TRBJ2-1,TGCGCCAGCAGCTTGGAACTAGCGGGAGTAGATGAGCAGTTCTTC,CASSLELAGVDEQFF
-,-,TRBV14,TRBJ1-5,TGTGCCAGCAGCCCGGGGGGGGGAGGCAATCAGCCCCAGCATTTT,CASSPGGGGNQPQHF
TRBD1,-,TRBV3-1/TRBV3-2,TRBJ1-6,TGTGCCAGCAGGGACCGGGACAGGGGTGGTTCACCCCTCCACTTT,CASRDRDRGGSPLHF
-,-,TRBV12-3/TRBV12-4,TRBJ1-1,TGTGCCAGCAGTTTTCTCTACACTGAAGCTTTCTTT,CASSFLYTEAFF
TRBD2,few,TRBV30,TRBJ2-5,TGTGCCTGGAGTAGGGAGGGGCTGAAGACCCAGTACTTC,CAWSREGLKTQYF
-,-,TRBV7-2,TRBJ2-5,TGTGCCAGCAGCTTCCACAGGGCCCAGGAGACCCAGTACTTC,CASSFHRAQETQYF
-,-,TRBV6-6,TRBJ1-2,TGTGCCAGCAGTTACTCAGACAGAAACTATGGCTACACCTTC,CASSYSDRNYGYTF
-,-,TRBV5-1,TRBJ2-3,TGCGCCAGCAGCCCAAGTTCACTAGTTGCGGATACGCAGTATTTT,CASSPSSLVADTQYF
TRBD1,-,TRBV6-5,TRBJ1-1,TGTGCCAGCAGACAAACAGGGGCGGGAAAGACTGAAGCTTTCTTT,CASRQTGAGKTEAFF
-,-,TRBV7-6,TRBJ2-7,TGTGCCAGCAGCTCAAACCCGACTAGTTACGAGCAGTACTTC,CASSSNPTSYEQYF
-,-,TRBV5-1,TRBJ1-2,TGCGCCAGCAGCTTGGGCACCAGAACTAACTATGGCTACACCTTC,CASSLGTRTNYGYTF
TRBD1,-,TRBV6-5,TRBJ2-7,TGTGCCAGCAGCTACAGGGGTTCCTACGAGCAGTACTTC,CASSYRGSYEQYF
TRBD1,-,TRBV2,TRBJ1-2,TGTGCCAGCACCCTCGGCGGACAGGGGGCGGTGGGCTACACCTTC,CASTLGGQGAVGYTF
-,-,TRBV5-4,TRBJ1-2,TGTGCCAGCAGCACCGACGGAGCTAACTATGGCTACACCTTC,CASSTDGANYGYTF
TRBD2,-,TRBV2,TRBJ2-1,TGTGCCAGCAGTCTGGGACTAGCTCGGTACAATGAGCAGTTCTTC,CASSLGLARYNEQFF